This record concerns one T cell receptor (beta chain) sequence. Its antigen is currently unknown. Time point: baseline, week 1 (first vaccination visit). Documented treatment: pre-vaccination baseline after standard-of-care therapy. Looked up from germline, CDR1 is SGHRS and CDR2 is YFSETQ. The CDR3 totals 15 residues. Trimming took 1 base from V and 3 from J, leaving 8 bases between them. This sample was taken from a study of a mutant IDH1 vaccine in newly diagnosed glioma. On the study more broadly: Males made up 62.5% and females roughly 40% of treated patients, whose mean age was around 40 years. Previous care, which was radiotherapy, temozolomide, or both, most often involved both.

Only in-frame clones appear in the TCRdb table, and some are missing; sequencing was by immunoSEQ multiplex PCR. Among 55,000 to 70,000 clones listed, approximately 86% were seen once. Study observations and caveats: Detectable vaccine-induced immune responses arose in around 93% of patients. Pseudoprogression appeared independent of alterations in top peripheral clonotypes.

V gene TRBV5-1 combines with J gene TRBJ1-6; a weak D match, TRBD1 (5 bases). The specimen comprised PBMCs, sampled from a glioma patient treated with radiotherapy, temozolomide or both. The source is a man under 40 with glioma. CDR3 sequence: CASSLQGNYNSPLHF. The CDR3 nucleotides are TGCGCCAGCAGCTTGCAGGGCAACTATAATTCACCCCTCCACTTT.